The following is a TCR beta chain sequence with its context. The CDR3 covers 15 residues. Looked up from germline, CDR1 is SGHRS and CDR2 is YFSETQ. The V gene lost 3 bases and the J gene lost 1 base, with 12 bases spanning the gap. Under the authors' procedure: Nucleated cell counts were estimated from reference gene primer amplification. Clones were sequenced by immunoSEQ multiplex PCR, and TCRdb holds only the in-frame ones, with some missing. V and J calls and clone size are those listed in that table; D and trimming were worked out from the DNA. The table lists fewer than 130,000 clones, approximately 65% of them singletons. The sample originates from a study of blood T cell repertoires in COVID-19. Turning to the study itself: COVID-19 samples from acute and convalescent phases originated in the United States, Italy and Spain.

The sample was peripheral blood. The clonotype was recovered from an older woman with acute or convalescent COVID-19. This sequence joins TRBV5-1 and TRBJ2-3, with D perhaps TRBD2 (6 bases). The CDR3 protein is CASSSTSSGTDTQYF. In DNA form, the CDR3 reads TGCGCCAGCAGCTCCACTAGCTCGGGCACAGATACGCAGTATTTT.